This T cell receptor (beta chain) derives from a study of PD-1 blockade in classical Hodgkin lymphoma (TCRdb year 2020). Turning to the overall study: Nivolumab dosing was 3 mg/kg intravenously every 2 weeks, continuing until either disease progression or unacceptable toxicity. A peripheral blood immune signature of response to PD-1 blockade in classical Hodgkin lymphoma was defined using TCR beta sequencing and CyTOF.

Genomic DNA was isolated using the Qiagen DNeasy kit from unsorted PBMCs as well as from negatively selected CD4+ and CD8+ fractions. TCR beta CDR3 regions were subjected to amplification by immunoSEQ multiplex PCR with primers that anneal to V and J segments. Amplification bias was minimized using a synthetic immune receptor repertoire, and residual bias was removed computationally after sequencing. Regarding the original processing steps: Repertoire diversity was quantified as the Shannon entropy index using custom Python scripts. Unsorted, CD4+ and CD8+ repertoires were analyzed separately, except in combined analyses where CD4+ and CD8+ sequences were merged in silico. A clone counted as expanded when the clone's frequency after treatment rose at least 2-fold relative to C1D1, and clones undetected at baseline were given a pseudocount of 0.5. Clones with 0 or 1 copy at C1D1 were classified as singleton clones, and clones with 2 or more copies were classified as non-singleton clones. By matching protein sequences in sorted samples from the same patient, clones expanded in unsorted samples were annotated as CD4+, CD8+ or unknown. Wilcoxon tests on paired samples were used to test changes in diversity from C1D1 to C4D1. In its TCRdb copy, this immuneACCESS table keeps in-frame sequences only and misses some clones. Where compared with another copy, unresolved V genes explain less than half of these, and the others have no known cause. For V, J and clone size, that table is used; D and trimming come from the DNA. This sample lists 55,000 to 65,000 clones; approximately 90% were detected once. The ten most abundant clones make up 15% of the sample.

Details on this clone: Its target antigen remains unknown. The record has no base qualities; no much larger clone is one base away.

Counted from cysteine to phenylalanine, this CDR3 has 19 amino acids. Only CDR3 DNA is held: 57 bases, read in frame from base 1. Trimming leaves V shorter by 5 bases and J shorter by 3 bases, with the junction holding 20 bases beyond the gene matches. The germline V gene (reference sequence) provides CDR1 SEHNR and CDR2 FQNEAQ. General findings and caveats noted by the study authors: Patients starting nivolumab less than 1 year after ASCT had lower diversity and were excluded from later analyses to avoid confounding by immune reconstitution. Baseline TCR diversity was reported to be lower in newly diagnosed patients than in healthy donors and to be lower still in relapsed/refractory patients. By C4D1, a significant rise was seen in CD4+ TCR diversity but not in CD8+ TCR diversity (p=0.0027 vs p=0.16), and the rise was most apparent among complete responders (p=0.02). Baseline diversity similar to that of newly diagnosed patients was observed in trial patients achieving complete response, whereas significantly lower diversity was observed in partial responders and progressors. The study was restricted to a single clinical trial cohort, and the causes of repertoire differences, possibly disease activity or prior therapy, were left undefined.

The intended sense of this specimen's time point label: cycle 1 day 1 (C1D1), immediately before nivolumab initiation. Every trial patient had relapsed following autologous stem cell transplantation, and prior brentuximab vedotin exposure was what differed among cohorts A, B and C. The trial cohort was composed of 56 patients with relapsed/refractory classical Hodgkin lymphoma, for whom complete response, partial response or progressive disease was recorded as best overall response. Trial patients were treated with single-agent nivolumab in the multi-cohort phase II CheckMate 205 trial. Best overall response was determined by an independent review committee according to the 2007 International Working Group response criteria. Trial PBMCs were collected immediately before nivolumab initiation (C1D1) and during therapy at cycle 2 day 1 and cycle 4 day 1. Peripheral blood was collected in 8 mL Vacutainer Cell Preparation Tubes, from which PBMCs were isolated by centrifugation and then cryopreserved.

The origin of this receptor is a human donor with classical Hodgkin lymphoma. The chain links TRBV7-9 with TRBJ2-7; 9 bases in between match TRBD2. This specimen was peripheral blood mononuclear cells (PBMCs), taken at baseline. The sequenced DNA: TGTGCCAGCAGCCCACCCGCCCTGGGGGCGGGGGGGGGATTCTACGAGCAGTACTTC. Translation gives CASSPPALGAGGGFYEQYF.